The 27 T cell receptor beta chains listed next were all sequenced from one sample in a study of blood T cell repertoires in COVID-19. The data were produced by immunoSEQ multiplex PCR, yet TCRdb's version contains in-frame clones alone and is incomplete. The table includes about 78,000 clones, around 86% detected once. The sample comprised peripheral blood. The receptors were sampled from a man in his fifties with active or convalescent COVID-19.

The V call is TRBV30, the J call TRBJ2-2; 12 bases line up with TRBD2. CDR1 and CDR2 from the germline V gene are GTSNPN and SVGIG (reference sequence). The CDR3 covers 17 residues. Trimming at V came to 4 bases and at J to 5 bases, leaving 11 bases not matched to a gene. The CDR3: CAWTTRLAGDRTGELFF. DNA for the CDR3: TGTGCCTGGACGACGAGACTAGCGGGGGACAGGACCGGGGAGCTGTTTTTT.

The rearrangement links TRBV24-1 to TRBJ2-2, with 10 bases aligning to TRBD2. This CDR3 has 16 amino acids. Trimming removed 2 bases from V and 3 bases from J; junction bases left unmatched: 2. Germline lookup yields CDR1 KGHDR and CDR2 SFDVKD. The CDR3 region is CATSDSGTSDTGELFF. The CDR3 nucleotides read TGTGCCACCAGTGATTCCGGGACTAGCGACACCGGGGAGCTGTTTTTT.

J is TRBJ2-1 and V is TRBV5-4; 8 nucleotides agree with TRBD1. Germline CDR1 reads SGHNT; CDR2 reads YYREEE (reference sequence). V lost 1 base to trimming and J lost 5 bases; unmatched junction nucleotides: 5. This CDR3 is built from 15 residues. The CDR3 sequence: CASSLRQGWNNEQFF. The CDR3 DNA is TGTGCCAGCAGCTTGCGACAGGGGTGGAACAATGAGCAGTTCTTC.

The rearrangement joins TRBV7-8 to TRBJ1-2; D gene unclear. CDR1 is SGHVS, CDR2 FQNEAQ, per germline. CDR3 length equals 14 residues. V was clipped by 0 bases and J by 4 bases, with 9 bases between them. In nucleotides, the CDR3 is TGTGCCAGCAGCTTAGCGTCAGGCCCCTATGGCTACACCTTC. Protein: CASSLASGPYGYTF.

The rearrangement links TRBV7-2 to TRBJ2-7, with a weak D call TRBD1 (7 bases). Trimming removed 5 bases from V and 0 bases from J, with 14 bases in between. Germline assignment: CDR1 SGHTA and CDR2 FQGNSA. The CDR3 runs to 15 residues. The DNA for the CDR3 is TGTGCCAGCAGCGAAGGGGGCGGGGCCTCCTACGAGCAGTACTTC. Protein: CASSEGGGASYEQYF.

The chain joins TRBV27 to TRBJ2-5; TRBD1 aligns across 7 bases. The CDR3 spans 15 residues. The V and J ends lost 5 bases and 5 bases, in that order; junction bases with no gene match: 11. The germline V gene encodes CDR1 MNHEY and CDR2 SMNVEV (reference sequence). CDR3 DNA: TGTGCCAGCAGTATATTACCAGGGGGACGGGAGACCCAGTACTTC. Translating gives CASSILPGGRETQYF.

The gene calls are TRBV9 and TRBJ1-2; 9 bases map to TRBD1. Losses at the gene ends were 2 bases for V and 4 bases for J; bases not matched to a gene: 3. Germline V lookup: CDR1 SGDLS, CDR2 YYNGEE. This CDR3 has 14 residues. For the CDR3, the DNA is TGTGCCAGCAGCGTGACAGGGGGGGGCTATGGCTACACCTTC. Its protein is CASSVTGGGYGYTF.

The rearrangement links TRBV5-5 to TRBJ1-2; no definite D call. The germline gives CDR1 SGHKS, CDR2 YYEKEE (reference sequence). The CDR3 sequence is 15 residues long. The V end lost 4 bases, the J end lost 1 base, and 14 bases lay between the germline ends. The CDR3 loop reads CASSVDRLYNYGYTF. Written as DNA, the CDR3 is TGTGCCAGCAGCGTGGACCGACTATATAACTATGGCTACACCTTC.

The V and J genes are TRBV12-3 or TRBV12-4 and TRBJ2-7; D perhaps matches TRBD1 (6 bases). There are 12 residues in the CDR3. V was pared by 8 bases and J by 5 bases, with 13 bases between. CDR3 region: CASGPRGHEQYF. The CDR3 DNA reads TGTGCCAGCGGTCCCAGGGGCCACGAGCAGTACTTC.

This clone came up a few times. The chain links TRBV19 to TRBJ1-1, with a possible D match to TRBD1 (6 bases). V dropped 6 bases and J dropped 1 base, with 15 bases sitting between them. CDR3 size: 15 residues. CDR1 and CDR2 (germline): LNHDA, SQIVND (reference sequence). DNA of the CDR3: TGTGCCAGTAGGACAACAGGGTCGGGGAACACTGAAGCTTTCTTT. It specifies CASRTTGSGNTEAFF.

The chain uses TRBV2 and TRBJ2-4; 11 nucleotides agree with TRBD2. Trimming took 4 bases from V and 5 from J; bases not matched to a gene: 4. Germline CDR1 and CDR2: SNHLY and FYNNEI. This CDR3 has 15 residues. CDR3 residues: CASSAGLADQNIQYF. In DNA, the CDR3 is TGTGCCAGCAGTGCGGGACTAGCGGACCAAAACATTCAGTACTTC.

The gene calls are TRBV7-8 and TRBJ2-3; the match to TRBD2 covers 8 bases. In germline, CDR1 is SGHVS, CDR2 FQNEAQ. The CDR3 covers 15 residues. Germline trimming cut 1 base from V and 2 bases from J; bases unmatched to any gene: 2. CDR3 bases: TGTGCCAGCAGCTTAGTACTAGCGGACACAGATACGCAGTATTTT. Amino acid sequence: CASSLVLADTDTQYF.

The gene calls are TRBV6-5 and TRBJ1-6; the match to TRBD1 covers 9 bases. Germline trimming cut 2 bases from V and 7 bases from J; bases unmatched to any gene: 0. CDR1 and CDR2 (germline): MNHEY, SVGAGI. CDR3 size: 14 residues. The CDR3 region has the DNA TGTGCCAGCAGTTACGGACAGGGGAATTCACCCCTCCACTTT. Its protein product is CASSYGQGNSPLHF.

The chain recombines TRBV6-5 with TRBJ2-2, with no clear D. The CDR3 is made up of 16 amino acids. Trimming left V 0 bases short and J 0 bases short, with 8 bases between. Germline CDR1 reads MNHEY; CDR2 reads SVGAGI. The CDR3 here is CASSYSKAANTGELFF. CDR3 nucleotides: TGTGCCAGCAGTTACTCGAAGGCGGCGAACACCGGGGAGCTGTTTTTT.

This clone showed up many times. The chain combines TRBV10-1 with TRBJ2-2; no clear D gene. Germline V gene lookup returns CDR1 WNHNN and CDR2 SYGVQD (reference sequence). V lost 4 bases, J lost 5 bases, and 8 bases lay in between. This CDR3 comprises 13 residues. This chain's CDR3 is CASSAKHTGELFF. CDR3 in DNA: TGCGCCAGCAGTGCAAAACATACCGGGGAGCTGTTTTTT.

The V call is TRBV4-3, the J call TRBJ2-2; TRBD1 matches at 9 bases. This CDR3 is 14 amino acids long. The trim removed 3 bases at V and 5 bases at J, leaving 1 base unmatched. The germline gives CDR1 LGHNA, CDR2 YSLEER. Written as DNA, the CDR3 is TGCGCCAGCAGCCATGGACAGGGGACCGGGGAGCTGTTTTTT. Translated, it gives CASSHGQGTGELFF.

The chain links TRBV18 to TRBJ1-1; TRBD1 agrees at 7 bases. The ends lost 2 bases at V and 6 bases at J; junction bases unmatched: 6. Germline loops: CDR1 KGHSH, CDR2 LQKENI. The CDR3 runs 14 residues. This chain's CDR3 is CASSPLDRAPEAFF. CDR3 DNA sequence: TGTGCCAGCTCACCATTAGACAGGGCGCCTGAAGCTTTCTTT.

This sequence joins TRBV4-2 and TRBJ2-3; 10 nucleotides line up with TRBD2. The V and J ends lost 0 bases and 3 bases, in that order; junction bases with no gene match: 6. Germline V lookup: CDR1 LGHNA, CDR2 YNFKEQ. CDR3 length: 17 amino acids. In DNA form, the CDR3 reads TGTGCCAGCAGCCAAGATACCCAGCGGGGGGGTACAGATACGCAGTATTTT. Translating gives CASSQDTQRGGTDTQYF.

As for this clone: The sample contains more than one DNA sequence encoding this CDR3. The rearrangement joins TRBV18 to TRBJ2-5; TRBD2 matches 7 bases. V dropped 2 bases and J dropped 2; count of bases not matched to a gene: 5. There are 15 residues in the CDR3. Germline loops: CDR1 KGHSH, CDR2 LQKENI. The CDR3 loop is CASSPRQGGQETQYF. DNA for the CDR3: TGTGCCAGCTCACCAAGGCAGGGAGGGCAAGAGACCCAGTACTTC. The whole variable domain, filled in from reference TRBV18 and TRBJ2-5, reads NAGVMQNPRHLVRRRGQEARLRCSPMKGHSHVYWYRQLPEEGLKFMVYLQKENIIDESGMPKERFSAEFPKEGPSILRIQQVVRGDSAAYFCASSPRQGGQETQYFGPGTRLLVL.

This chain joins TRBV5-4 and TRBJ1-2; 7 bases are shared with TRBD1. This CDR3 spans 13 amino acids. Germline V CDR1 and CDR2: SGHNT, YYREEE (reference sequence). The V and J ends lost 3 bases and 8 bases, in that order; junction bases with no gene match: 7. The CDR3 DNA follows: TGTGCCAGCAGCTCGCAGGGGGTCAGGGGCTACACCTTC. Its translation is CASSSQGVRGYTF.

The CDR3 is CASSERGSSYNEQFF. The CDR3 DNA follows: TGTGCCAGCAGTGAGCGGGGGAGCTCCTACAATGAGCAGTTCTTC. This chain joins TRBV6-1 and TRBJ2-1, with 7 bases matching TRBD2. From germline, CDR1 is MNHNS and CDR2 SASEGT. The CDR3 runs to 15 residues. Unmatched junction bases numbered 2, after V lost 3 bases and J lost 0 bases.

This clone occurred once. V gene TRBV6-1 combines with J gene TRBJ2-7, with D unclear. The V gene lost 2 bases and the J gene lost 0 bases, with 8 bases spanning the gap. This CDR3 region has 14 residues. Germline-derived CDR1 and CDR2 are MNHNS and SASEGT. CDR3 loop: CASSEYVGSYEQYV. The DNA of the CDR3 is TGTGCCAGCAGTGAATATGTCGGCTCCTACGAGCAGTACGTC.

The gene calls are TRBV18 and TRBJ2-3; 11 nucleotides match TRBD1. Germline-derived CDR1 and CDR2 are KGHSH and LQKENI. The CDR3 covers 16 residues. V was pared by 2 bases and J by 4 bases, with 5 bases of the junction left unmatched. The CDR3 region has the DNA TGTGCCAGCTCACCAAGTATGGGACAGGGGGCAGATACGCAGTATTTT. Its translation is CASSPSMGQGADTQYF.

The J gene is TRBJ2-1, the V gene TRBV2; the D is unclear. V was cut by 5 bases and J by 3 bases, with 11 bases left in between. Germline assignment: CDR1 SNHLY and CDR2 FYNNEI. The CDR3 sequence is 14 residues long. The CDR3 bases are TGTGCCAGCAGTATACAGCAAAACTACAATGAGCAGTTCTTC. This gives the protein CASSIQQNYNEQFF.

This clone was seen once. This chain uses TRBV4-3 with TRBJ2-3; TRBD2 matches 7 bases. Looked up from germline, CDR1 is LGHNA and CDR2 is YSLEER. With 0 bases clipped from V and 5 bases from J, the junction kept 5 bases outside the gene matches. The CDR3 length is 15 residues. CDR3 DNA sequence: TGCGCCAGCAGCCAAGAGGGGGGGAATAGAGATACGCAGTATTTT. Translating gives CASSQEGGNRDTQYF.

The J gene is TRBJ2-7, the V gene TRBV12-3 or TRBV12-4; D ambiguous. Trimming took 2 bases from V and 2 from J, leaving 4 bases between them. This CDR3 has 12 amino acids. The CDR3 loop reads CASSLSPYEQYF. For the CDR3, the DNA is TGTGCCAGCAGTTTATCTCCCTACGAGCAGTACTTC.

The chain uses TRBV19 and TRBJ1-5, with 11 bases matching TRBD1. With V trimmed by 6 bases and J by 5 bases, 6 bases remained unmatched. This CDR3 contains 15 residues. Germline V gene data show CDR1 as LNHDA and CDR2 as SQIVND (reference sequence). CDR3 coding DNA: TGTGCCAGTAGCCCGGACAGGGGGCAATATCAGCCCCAGCATTTT. This encodes CASSPDRGQYQPQHF. Together with reference TRBV19 and TRBJ1-5, the CDR3 gives the full variable domain: DGGITQSPKYLFRKEGQNVTLSCEQNLNHDAMYWYRQDPGQGLRLIYYSQIVNDFQKGDIAEGYSVSREKKESFPLTVTSAQKNPTAFYLCASSPDRGQYQPQHFGDGTRLSIL.